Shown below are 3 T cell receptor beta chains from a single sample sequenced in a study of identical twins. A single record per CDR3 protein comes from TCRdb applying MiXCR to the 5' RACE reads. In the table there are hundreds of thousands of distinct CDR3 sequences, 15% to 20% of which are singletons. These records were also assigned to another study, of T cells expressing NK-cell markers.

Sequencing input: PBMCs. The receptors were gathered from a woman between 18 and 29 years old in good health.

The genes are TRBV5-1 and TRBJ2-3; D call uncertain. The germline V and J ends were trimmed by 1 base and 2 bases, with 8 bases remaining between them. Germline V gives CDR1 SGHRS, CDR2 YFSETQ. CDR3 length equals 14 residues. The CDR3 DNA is TGCGCCAGCAGCTTGTCGCAGTTCACAGATACGCAGTATTTT. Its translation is CASSLSQFTDTQYF.

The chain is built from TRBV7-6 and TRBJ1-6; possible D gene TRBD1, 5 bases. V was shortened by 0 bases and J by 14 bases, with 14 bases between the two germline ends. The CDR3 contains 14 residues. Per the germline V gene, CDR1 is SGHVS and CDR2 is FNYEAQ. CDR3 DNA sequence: TGTGCCAGCAGCTTAGCCAGGGATGGGATCACCCTCCACTTT. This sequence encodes CASSLARDGITLHF.

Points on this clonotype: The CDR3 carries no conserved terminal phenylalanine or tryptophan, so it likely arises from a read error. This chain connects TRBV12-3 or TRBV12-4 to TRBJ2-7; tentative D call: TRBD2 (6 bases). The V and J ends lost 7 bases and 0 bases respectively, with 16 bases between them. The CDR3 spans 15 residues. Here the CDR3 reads CASTLSGGSSYEQYL. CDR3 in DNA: TGTGCCAGCACCCTTAGCGGAGGGAGCTCCTACGAGCAGTACCTC.